A selection of T cell receptor beta chains follows, all from one sample in a study of Graves' ophthalmopathy and Graves' hyperthyroidism. One entry per CDR3 protein, called by TCRdb with MiXCR from the multiplex PCR reads. The sample records a few hundred thousand distinct CDR3 sequences, about 18% being singletons. The material sequenced was peripheral blood. These receptors were collected from an adult woman with stable Graves' hyperthyroidism. Each CDR3 is given without its conserved first and last residue.

TRBV19,ASSFIRDLDQPQH
TRBV2,ASSGGRDSYEQY
TRBV6-5,ASSYSQGNQPQH
TRBV5-1,ASSLDGATEQY
TRBV11-2,ASSLNRDQPQH
TRBV20-1,SASLNKMNTEAF
TRBV6-1,ASSTTGAEQY
TRBV29-1,SVSGGHNQETQY
TRBV12-5,ASGMARQGRTEAF
TRBV5-1,ASSLEGVNTEAF
TRBV6-1,AGSDAGAIEAF
TRBV5-4,ATSEGLGRETQY
TRBV12-3/TRBV12-4,ASSPLLRIGDNQETQY
TRBV28,ASSFDAGGWETQY
TRBV30,AWRVGTHNTGELF
TRBV11-1,ASSRSGTGVPYEQY
TRBV30,AWSPSIAMIRPYEQY
TRBV13,ASSHSGDRGRPEAQH
TRBV6-2/TRBV6-3,ASSKDATAPMGQPQH
TRBV25-1,ASSVRTGARGTQY
TRBV20-1,SARETGLAFVYEQY
TRBV2,ASTSIAHSYEQY
TRBV7-6,ASSLGGSSAYEQY
TRBV6-1,ASSEIGHPHYEQY
TRBV5-4,ASSEDSGYGYT
TRBV11-3,ASSPSGSISETQY
TRBV6-1,ASSEAPQSNEQF
TRBV30,AWNRDGGSPLH
TRBV7-8,ASSHRDRYSYEQY
TRBV11-2,ASTGLLNSPLH
TRBV28,ASVRDSGNTIY
TRBV20-1,SARDRADQPQH
TRBV6-2/TRBV6-3,ASSSPGEGYEQY
TRBV6-2/TRBV6-3,ASTDPMRETQY
TRBV5-1,ASKRWGNNEQY
TRBV6-2/TRBV6-3,ASSYAGVMNTEAF
TRBV12-3/TRBV12-4,ASRTSRDGYT
TRBV28,ASSFSSGGVYEQY
TRBV30,AWSRLSGNTIY
TRBV6-2/TRBV6-3,SSSYHGDSYEQY
TRBV12-3/TRBV12-4,ASSQDAATHTQY
TRBV27,ASSWGGSEQY
TRBV12-5,ASGGGNSNQPQH
TRBV6-1,ASSERPGYSETQY
TRBV28,ASRTSGTEAF
TRBV7-4,ASSLVVRSYEQY
TRBV12-3/TRBV12-4,ASSSSPGQSSVYGYT
TRBV6-2/TRBV6-3,ASSYGGSASYEQY
TRBV4-1,ASSQYAAGVTETQY